Below are 32 T cell receptor beta chains sequenced from a single sample in a study of long-term antiretroviral therapy in people with HIV (dated by TCRdb to 2021 to 2024). The immunoSEQ hsTCRB v3.0 assay was used at survey level resolution to sequence the TRB variable region. In its TCRdb copy, this immuneACCESS table keeps in-frame sequences only and misses some clones. Where compared with another copy, unresolved V genes explain less than half of these, and the others have no known cause. The sample table lists around 20,000 clones, approximately 82% of them with a count of one. The ten most abundant clones make up 3.5% to 6% of the sample. This specimen consisted of unsorted PBMCs, obtained 0.5 years after starting antiretroviral therapy. Receptors originate from a man between 18 and 29 years old with HIV.

V usage is TRBV9 and J usage is TRBJ2-7; 12 positions match TRBD2. The CDR3 is 15 amino acids. The germline CDR1 and CDR2 sequences are SGDLS and YYNGEE. The ends lost 1 base at V and 2 bases at J; junction bases unmatched: 1. CDR3 protein: CASSVTSGGPYEQYF. CDR3 nucleotide sequence: TGTGCCAGCAGCGTAACTAGCGGGGGGCCCTACGAGCAGTACTTC.

The rearrangement joins TRBV6-5 to TRBJ1-1; D gene uncertain. Per the germline V gene, CDR1 is MNHEY and CDR2 is SVGAGI. The length of the CDR3 is 16 residues. V was clipped by 0 bases and J by 1 base, with 12 bases between them. The CDR3 DNA is TGTGCCAGCAGTTACTCGGTGAAGGGAAGGAACACTGAAGCTTTCTTT. It translates to CASSYSVKGRNTEAFF.

This chain uses TRBV11-2 with TRBJ2-1; 8 nucleotides match TRBD2. Germline V gives CDR1 SGHAT, CDR2 FQNNGV. The CDR3 contains 18 residues. Germline trimming cut 7 bases from V and 0 bases from J; bases unmatched to any gene: 14. Written as DNA, the CDR3 is TGTGCCAGCACAATCAGGGTTGCGGGAGGTGGCTCCTACAATGAGCAGTTCTTC. This translates into CASTIRVAGGGSYNEQFF.

On this clone: Different DNA sequences within this sample yield the same CDR3. This chain joins TRBV19 and TRBJ2-6; TRBD1 matches at 7 bases. The germline V gene encodes CDR1 LNHDA and CDR2 SQIVND (reference sequence). CDR3 length: 16 residues. V dropped 5 bases and J dropped 3; count of bases not matched to a gene: 7. The DNA for the CDR3 is TGTGCCAGTAGTCCTGGACAGGCTAGTGGGGCCAACGTCCTGACTTTC. This sequence encodes CASSPGQASGANVLTF.

This chain uses TRBV2 with TRBJ1-1, with 8 bases that match TRBD1. Germline V gene data show CDR1 as SNHLY and CDR2 as FYNNEI. This CDR3 is built from 14 residues. The J segment lost 6 bases and the V segment lost 5 bases, leaving 8 bases of the junction unmatched. CDR3 residues: CASSSGTGSSEAFF. The CDR3 DNA follows: TGTGCCAGCAGTTCCGGGACAGGCTCTTCTGAAGCTTTCTTT.

The V call is TRBV28, the J call TRBJ2-7; TRBD2 might be the D (6 bases). This CDR3 comprises 11 residues. Germline assignment: CDR1 MDHEN and CDR2 SYDVKM. Trimming pared 8 bases from V and 6 bases from J, leaving 11 bases between. CDR3 nucleotide sequence: TGTGCCAGCTCGGATAGCGGCGAGCAGTACTTC. Residues: CASSDSGEQYF.

This clone was seen a handful of times. V usage is TRBV7-3 and J usage is TRBJ2-7; D is tentatively TRBD1 or TRBD2 (5 bases each). The ends were cut back, 5 bases at V and 6 bases at J, with 14 bases in the middle. Germline V CDR1 and CDR2: SGHTA, FQGTGA. This CDR3 spans 13 amino acids. CDR3 DNA sequence: TGTGCCAGCAGCCTAGGCTGGGGGAGCGAGCAGTACTTC. Translating it yields CASSLGWGSEQYF.

The CDR3 region has the DNA TGTGCCAGCTCACCGGACCGACCAGGGTCTGGGGCCAACGTCCTGACTTTC. Translation: CASSPDRPGSGANVLTF. The chain recombines TRBV18 with TRBJ2-6, with a weak D call TRBD1 (5 bases). Germline values: CDR1 KGHSH, CDR2 LQKENI. V was trimmed by 3 bases and J by 1 base, leaving 13 bases between them. This CDR3 region has 17 residues.

The rearrangement links TRBV18 to TRBJ1-3; 9 nucleotides align to TRBD1. After removal of 5 bases from V and 1 base from J, the junction contained 3 bases not matched to a gene. Germline-derived CDR1 and CDR2 are KGHSH and LQKENI. The CDR3 extends over 15 amino acids. CDR3 in DNA: TGTGCCAGCTCAACAGGGGGCTCTTCTGGAAACACCATATATTTT. Translating gives CASSTGGSSGNTIYF. Together with reference TRBV18 and TRBJ1-3, the CDR3 gives the full variable domain: NAGVMQNPRHLVRRRGQEARLRCSPMKGHSHVYWYRQLPEEGLKFMVYLQKENIIDESGMPKERFSAEFPKEGPSILRIQQVVRGDSAAYFCASSTGGSSGNTIYFGEGSWLTVV.

The V call is TRBV7-2, the J call TRBJ2-5; 8 bases line up with TRBD1. V dropped 2 bases and J dropped 5; count of bases not matched to a gene: 4. The germline CDR1 and CDR2 sequences are SGHTA and FQGNSA. CDR3 length equals 14 residues. CDR3 in amino acids: CASSLRGDRETQYF. Here the CDR3 DNA reads TGTGCCAGCAGCTTAAGGGGGGACAGGGAGACCCAGTACTTC.

V and J are TRBV5-1 and TRBJ1-2; D is possibly TRBD1 (5 bases). Trimming removed 3 bases from V and 6 bases from J, with 15 bases in between. The length of the CDR3 is 14 residues. Germline values: CDR1 SGHRS, CDR2 YFSETQ. The DNA of the CDR3 is TGCGCCAGCAGCTCGGGACGGAGTTCGCATGGCTACACCTTC. It is translated as CASSSGRSSHGYTF.

The rearrangement uses TRBV5-4 and TRBJ2-1; D is uncertain. Trimming removed 4 bases from V and 4 bases from J, with 3 bases in between. This CDR3 has 11 amino acids. Germline V gene sequence: CDR1 SGHNT, CDR2 YYREEE (reference sequence). CDR3 nucleotide sequence: TGTGCCAGCAGCACGTACAATGAGCAGTTCTTC. Its protein product is CASSTYNEQFF.

The chain recombines TRBV27 with TRBJ2-2; TRBD2 is a possible D gene (6 bases). The germline V gene encodes CDR1 MNHEY and CDR2 SMNVEV (reference sequence). Trimming took 7 bases from V and 4 from J, leaving 19 bases between them. The CDR3 extends over 16 amino acids. The CDR3 region has the DNA TGTGCCAGCACCCCCTGGGGGGAGTTTGCCACCGGGGAGCTGTTTTTT. It translates to CASTPWGEFATGELFF.

The V call is TRBV9, the J call TRBJ2-7; 8 bases agree with TRBD2. With 0 bases clipped from V and 4 bases from J, the junction kept 12 bases outside the gene matches. This CDR3 comprises 17 residues. CDR1 and CDR2 (germline): SGDLS, YYNGEE. The DNA of the CDR3 is TGTGCCAGCAGCGTAGAAGGTGGGAGCGGGAGTCAATACGAGCAGTACTTC. Translated, it gives CASSVEGGSGSQYEQYF.

The genes are TRBV6-1 and TRBJ1-1, with D perhaps matching TRBD1 (5 bases). The V end lost 7 bases, the J end lost 7 bases, and 16 bases lay between the germline ends. Germline CDR1 MNHNS, CDR2 SASEGT. This CDR3 spans 13 amino acids. CDR3 in DNA: TGTGCCAGCACAGGGAAATCCCTTGGTGAAGCTTTCTTT. Protein sequence: CASTGKSLGEAFF.

The J gene is TRBJ2-7, the V gene TRBV7-2, with TRBD1 matching 7 bases. There are 14 residues in the CDR3. Trimming took 4 bases from V and 0 from J; bases not matched to a gene: 3. Germline values: CDR1 SGHTA, CDR2 FQGNSA. The CDR3 bases are TGTGCCAGCAGCTCGACAGGGAGCTCCTACGAGCAGTACTTC. It is translated as CASSSTGSSYEQYF.

This clone was picked up one time. The chain couples TRBV28 to TRBJ2-3; no firm D call. This CDR3 is built from 12 residues. Germline assignment: CDR1 MDHEN and CDR2 SYDVKM. V lost 5 bases and J 6 bases, leaving 9 bases between the germline ends. CDR3 nucleotide sequence: TGTGCCAGCAGTCGCGTTGGGGATACGCAGTATTTT. Encoded protein: CASSRVGDTQYF. The full variable domain, its missing parts supplied by reference TRBV28 and TRBJ2-3, is DVKVTQSSRYLVKRTGEKVFLECVQDMDHENMFWYRQDPGLGLRLIYFSYDVKMKEKGDIPEGYSVSREKKERFSLILESASTNQTSMYLCASSRVGDTQYFGPGTRLTVL.

The rearrangement uses TRBV6-6 and TRBJ2-6, with D maybe TRBD2 (6 bases). The V gene lost 6 bases and the J gene lost 4 bases, with 13 bases spanning the gap. The CDR3 spans 15 residues. CDR1 and CDR2 from the germline V gene are MNHNY and SVGAGI (reference sequence). The CDR3 is CASRPQAGGANVLTF. CDR3 DNA sequence: TGTGCCAGCAGACCCCAGGCGGGAGGGGCCAACGTCCTGACTTTC.

V usage is TRBV6-5 and J usage is TRBJ1-4; D is perhaps TRBD1 (5 bases). Deletions cut 4 bases from V and 7 bases from J, with 16 bases between. The CDR3 loop spans 15 amino acids. Germline V gene sequence: CDR1 MNHEY, CDR2 SVGAGI. As DNA, the CDR3 is TGTGCCAGCAGTTGGGGGAGGCCTGGGGGTGAAAAACTGTTTTTT. This codes for CASSWGRPGGEKLFF.

As to this clone: The junction and the germline gene differ at one end; a read error may be behind it. This chain uses TRBV28 with TRBJ1-1, with D possibly TRBD1 on 6 matching bases. The CDR3 runs to 16 residues. Germline V gene sequence: CDR1 MDHEN, CDR2 SYDVKM. CDR3 in amino acids: CATSLQPWGGNTEAFF. CDR3 DNA sequence: TGTGCCACCAGTTTGCAACCTTGGGGGGGCAACACTGAAGCTTTCTTT.

The chain recombines TRBV13 with TRBJ2-7; 10 nucleotides match TRBD1. Germline V lookup: CDR1 PRHDT, CDR2 FYEKMQ (reference sequence). V was clipped by 5 bases and J by 4 bases; unmatched bases: 5. CDR3 length: 14 residues. Here the CDR3 DNA reads TGTGCCAGCAGCGACGGACAGGGGGTTTACGAGCAGTACTTC. Its translation: CASSDGQGVYEQYF.

This chain uses TRBV4-1 with TRBJ2-1; TRBD2 might be the D (6 bases). The germline CDR1 and CDR2 sequences are MGHRA and YSYEKL. The V end lost 5 bases, the J end lost 2 bases, and 10 bases lay between the germline ends. The CDR3 contains 14 residues. CDR3: CASSGGDPYNEQFF. CDR3 sequence (DNA): TGCGCCAGCAGCGGAGGGGACCCCTACAATGAGCAGTTCTTC.

The J gene is TRBJ2-1, the V gene TRBV4-1; D may be TRBD2 (6 bases). The V end lost 4 bases, the J end lost 1 base, and 14 bases lay between the germline ends. The germline V gene has CDR1 MGHRA and CDR2 YSYEKL. The CDR3 loop spans 16 amino acids. The CDR3 sequence is CASSLRIGGSYNEQFF. Written as DNA, the CDR3 is TGCGCCAGCAGCCTACGGATCGGGGGATCCTACAATGAGCAGTTCTTC.

This clone was counted a single time. The V gene is TRBV4-3, the J gene TRBJ2-2; 7 bases are shared with TRBD2. This CDR3 has 14 amino acids. V shed 8 bases and J 3 bases; nucleotides not matched to a gene: 6. Germline loops: CDR1 LGHNA, CDR2 YSLEER. The CDR3 is CASRGEGDTGELFF. For the CDR3, the DNA is TGCGCCAGCCGCGGGGAGGGAGACACCGGGGAGCTGTTTTTT.

This chain uses TRBV5-5 with TRBJ2-6; D not certain. The CDR3 has 14 amino acids. The V end was cut by 1 base, the J end by 0 bases, with 2 bases between. Germline V gives CDR1 SGHKS, CDR2 YYEKEE (reference sequence). Here the CDR3 reads CASSLYSGANVLTF. In DNA form, the CDR3 reads TGTGCCAGCAGCTTGTACTCTGGGGCCAACGTCCTGACTTTC. Using reference TRBV5-5 and TRBJ2-6 for the parts outside the CDR3, the full variable domain is DAGVTQSPTHLIKTRGQQVTLRCSPISGHKSVSWYQQVLGQGPQFIFQYYEKEERGRGNFPDRFSARQFPNYSSELNVNALLLGDSALYLCASSLYSGANVLTFGAGSRLTVL.

V and J are TRBV28 and TRBJ2-7, with no clear D. The CDR3 runs to 13 residues. The germline CDR1 and CDR2 sequences are MDHEN and SYDVKM. Between the trimmed V and J ends, which lost 6 bases and 4 bases, there was a span of 13 bases. The CDR3 DNA follows: TGTGCCAGCAGCGGCCGTAAGGAGTACGAGCAGTACTTC. The encoded protein is CASSGRKEYEQYF.

This clone turned up a few times. V gene TRBV4-1 combines with J gene TRBJ1-2, with 7 bases matching TRBD1. In germline, CDR1 is MGHRA, CDR2 YSYEKL. V shed 6 bases and J 2 bases; nucleotides not matched to a gene: 3. The CDR3 runs to 13 residues. CDR3: CASSPDRNYGYTF. In DNA form, the CDR3 reads TGCGCCAGCAGTCCGGACAGGAACTATGGCTACACCTTC.

CDR3 bases: TGTGCCAGCAGTTTATCACCCCGCGGTACGCAGTATTTT. Translation gives CASSLSPRGTQYF. The chain joins TRBV28 to TRBJ2-3; D uncertain. V was shortened by 1 base and J by 8 bases, with 10 bases between the two germline ends. Looked up from germline, CDR1 is MDHEN and CDR2 is SYDVKM. The CDR3 spans 13 residues.

This sequence joins TRBV11-2 and TRBJ2-3; possibly TRBD2 for D (5 bases). The CDR3 length is 15 residues. CDR1 is SGHAT, CDR2 FQNNGV, per germline. V dropped 0 bases and J dropped 0 bases, with 7 bases sitting between them. The CDR3 DNA is TGTGCCAGCAGCTTAGATAGGACTAGCACAGATACGCAGTATTTT. It yields the protein CASSLDRTSTDTQYF.

The V call is TRBV28, the J call TRBJ1-5; no clear D. Deletions cut 6 bases from V and 6 bases from J, with 6 bases between. Germline loops: CDR1 MDHEN, CDR2 SYDVKM. This CDR3 spans 11 amino acids. This CDR3 is CASRGGQPQHF. CDR3 coding DNA: TGTGCCAGCAGGGGAGGTCAGCCCCAGCATTTT.

The rearrangement joins TRBV19 to TRBJ1-5, with 8 positions matching TRBD1. The germline CDR1 and CDR2 sequences are LNHDA and SQIVND (reference sequence). The CDR3 is 19 amino acids. Unmatched junction bases numbered 20, after V lost 7 bases and J lost 3 bases. The chain's CDR3 is CASTPLADRGGVINQPQHF. DNA for the CDR3: TGTGCCAGTACCCCATTGGCCGACAGGGGTGGGGTTATCAATCAGCCCCAGCATTTT.

This clone appeared a single time. This rearrangement joins TRBV6-1 to TRBJ2-2, with D possibly TRBD2 on 5 matching bases. V lost 6 bases, J lost 1 base, and 9 bases lay in between. The CDR3 loop spans 14 amino acids. Germline CDR1 and CDR2: MNHNS and SASEGT. In DNA form, the CDR3 reads TGTGCCAGCAGGAGTCGGGGGAACACCGGGGAGCTGTTTTTT. Its translation is CASRSRGNTGELFF.